A single sample is the source of the 10 T cell receptor beta chains below, sequenced in a study of T cells in Graves' hyperthyroidism and ophthalmopathy. The TCR beta CDR3 regions underwent amplification using RNA transcripts as the source. A set of HTBI primers served as the primers for a first-round RT-PCR of the TCR CDR3. Each CDR3 protein is one row after TCRdb ran MiXCR on the multiplex PCR reads. The sample has 300,000 to 450,000 distinct CDR3 sequences; roughly 25% are singletons. Sequenced sample: blood. The receptor set was obtained from a man aged 50-59 years with Graves' hyperthyroidism.

This clonotype was found many times. V gene TRBV2 combines with J gene TRBJ2-7, with D maybe TRBD2 (5 bases). The CDR3 has 14 amino acids. From germline, CDR1 is SNHLY and CDR2 FYNNEI. V was clipped by 7 bases and J by 2 bases, with 15 bases between them. The CDR3, as DNA: TGTGCCAGCACCTACAGACTCGGGGCCTACGAGCAGTACTTC. It specifies CASTYRLGAYEQYF. Complete variable domain (other parts from reference TRBV2 and TRBJ2-7): EPEVTQTPSHQVTQMGQEVILRCVPISNHLYFYWYRQILGQKVEFLVSFYNNEISEKSEIFDDQFSVERPDGSNFTLKIRSTKLEDSAMYFCASTYRLGAYEQYFGPGTRLTVT.

V usage is TRBV2 and J usage is TRBJ2-5; weak D call: TRBD2 (7 bases). The CDR3 length is 15 residues. Looked up from germline, CDR1 is SNHLY and CDR2 is FYNNEI. V was cut by 5 bases and J by 2 bases, with 15 bases left in between. The CDR3 here is CASSLGGAIQETQYF. The CDR3 DNA sequence: TGTGCCAGCAGTTTGGGGGGGGCGATTCAAGAGACCCAGTACTTC.

The rearrangement uses TRBV24-1 and TRBJ1-4; D not certain. This CDR3 contains 13 residues. CDR1 KGHDR and CDR2 SFDVKD come from the germline V gene. Trimming took 2 bases from V and 8 from J, leaving 8 bases between them. The CDR3 region is CATSDSGGEKLFF. As DNA, the CDR3 is TGTGCCACCAGTGATTCAGGAGGGGAAAAACTGTTTTTT.

The chain employs TRBV5-1 and TRBJ2-5; maybe TRBD1 (5 bases). The CDR3 is 15 residues long. Germline lookup yields CDR1 SGHRS and CDR2 YFSETQ. V lost 0 bases to trimming and J lost 1 base, with 10 bases between them. The CDR3 region has the DNA TGCGCCAGCAGCTTGGTCCCAGGGCTCCAAGAGACCCAGTACTTC. Protein sequence: CASSLVPGLQETQYF.

In this sample, this clonotype turned up a few times. The chain uses TRBV28 and TRBJ1-2; tentatively, D is TRBD1 (5 bases). V lost 7 bases and J lost 2, with 8 bases in between. Germline lookup yields CDR1 MDHEN and CDR2 SYDVKM. The CDR3 loop spans 12 amino acids. The CDR3 DNA follows: TGTGCCAGCAAGGAGGGGAACTATGGCTACACCTTC. Amino acid sequence: CASKEGNYGYTF.

This clonotype was recorded many times. Its ends do not fully match the called genes, so a read error is possible. V is TRBV20-1 and J is TRBJ2-7; unclear D gene. CDR1 and CDR2 from the germline V gene are DFQATT and SNEGSKA (reference sequence). The CDR3 length is 13 residues. CDR3 nucleotide sequence: TGCAGTGCTCGAGAGACTTGGACCTACGAGCAGTACTTC. The encoded protein is CSARETWTYEQYF.

This clonotype was seen at least ten times. The V and J genes are TRBV3-1 and TRBJ2-7; D unclear. With 3 bases removed from V and 2 bases from J, the gap between germline ends came to 8 bases. Germline loops: CDR1 LGHDT, CDR2 YNNKEL (reference sequence). The CDR3 length is 13 residues. The CDR3 region is CASSQGRTYEQYF. The DNA for the CDR3 is TGTGCCAGCAGCCAGGGAAGGACCTACGAGCAGTACTTC.

The chain joins TRBV6-4 to TRBJ2-2; tentatively, D is TRBD2 (5 bases). The germline CDR1 and CDR2 sequences are MRHNA and SNTAGT. V gave up 6 bases and J gave up 3 bases, with 17 bases separating them. CDR3 length: 16 amino acids. In DNA form, the CDR3 reads TGTGCCAGCAGCCTGGACTGGGGATCGGACACCGGGGAGCTGTTTTTT. Protein product: CASSLDWGSDTGELFF.

The chain joins TRBV29-1 to TRBJ2-2; a possible D gene is TRBD2 (5 bases). The CDR3 loop spans 14 amino acids. With 5 bases removed from V and 8 bases from J, the gap between germline ends came to 18 bases. Germline V gene data show CDR1 as SQVTM and CDR2 as ANQGSEA. CDR3 residues: CSVSELVGIGELFF. In DNA form, the CDR3 reads TGCAGCGTTTCAGAACTAGTGGGTATTGGGGAGCTGTTTTTT.

This clonotype was observed at least ten times. This chain uses TRBV3-1 with TRBJ2-5; no definite D call. V dropped 3 bases and J dropped 2 bases, with 10 bases sitting between them. Germline V gives CDR1 LGHDT, CDR2 YNNKEL (reference sequence). The CDR3 loop spans 14 amino acids. Here the CDR3 DNA reads TGTGCCAGCAGCCATTACGGGCAACAAGAGACCCAGTACTTC. Encoded protein: CASSHYGQQETQYF.